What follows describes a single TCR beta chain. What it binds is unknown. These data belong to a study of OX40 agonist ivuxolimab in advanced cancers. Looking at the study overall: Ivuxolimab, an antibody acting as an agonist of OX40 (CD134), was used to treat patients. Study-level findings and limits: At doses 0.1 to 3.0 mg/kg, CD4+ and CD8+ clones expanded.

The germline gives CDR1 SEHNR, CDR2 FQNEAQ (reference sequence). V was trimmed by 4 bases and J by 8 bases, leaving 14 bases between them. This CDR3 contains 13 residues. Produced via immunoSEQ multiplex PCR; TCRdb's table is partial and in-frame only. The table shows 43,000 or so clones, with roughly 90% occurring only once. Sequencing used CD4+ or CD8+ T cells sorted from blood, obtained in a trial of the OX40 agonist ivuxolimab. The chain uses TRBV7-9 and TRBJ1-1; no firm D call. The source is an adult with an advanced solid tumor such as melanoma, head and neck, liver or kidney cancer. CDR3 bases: TGTGCCAGCAGCTCACCGGGCCCGGCGGAAGCTTTCTTT. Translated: CASSSPGPAEAFF. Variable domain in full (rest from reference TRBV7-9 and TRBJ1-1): DTGVSQNPRHKITKRGQNVTFRCDPISEHNRLYWYRQTLGQGPEFLTYFQNEAQLEKSRLLSDRFSAERPKGSFSTLEIQRTEQGDSAMYLCASSSPGPAEAFFGQGTRLTVV.